The T cell receptor beta chain described here comes from a study of shared clonotypes between healthy human individuals (dated by TCRdb to the early 2020s). The study in broad terms: Three men and two women, aged 18 to 49 years, made up the cohort. Per donor, three plates each were used for CD4 naive and CD4 memory, two for CD8 naive, and one for CD8 memory. To estimate repertoire size and how much clonotype sharing occurs between individuals, the study deeply sequenced the blood TCR repertoires of 4 to 6 healthy adults. Different laboratories and diverse techniques were used to prepare libraries and sequence TCR repertoires, to increase sequencing depth and limit assay-specific biases. Each donor's leukapheresis produced roughly between roughly 0.94 and 9.5 billion PBMCs. Points the paper makes about the study in general: Incomplete sequencing was indicated by rarefaction of sorted-subset datasets, despite the large sequencing depth. Sampling was limited to blood, and TCR repertoires in tissue likely differ from TCR repertoires in blood. Based on pairwise subsampling, the degree of clonotype sharing among donors was expected to be affected by sequencing depth. When a few donors were compared, the shared fraction of clonotypes was around 4.6% for naive CD4, approximately 3.5% for naive CD8, about 2.4% for memory CD4, and less than 0.5% for memory CD8. Because the study included a small number of donors, the genetic and exposure-history diversity represented was limited. Higher generation probabilities were observed for clonotypes shared by all four sorted-subset donors than for non-shared clonotypes. Larger estimated clonotype richness was generally found for naive subsets than for memory subsets.

Including cysteine and phenylalanine, the CDR3 has 13 amino acids. Of all the DNA, just the CDR3 is kept, 39 bases in frame from base 1. A distance of 7 bases separates the germline ends of V and J, which lose 2 bases and 8 bases respectively. Sequences MDHEN (CDR1) and SYDVKM (CDR2) are obtained from the germline V gene. Healthy HIV-negative adults with no recently reported acute infections or vaccinations were included as donors. All donors were Caucasian adults living in Nashville, Tennessee, USA. CD4+ T cells were enriched through magnetic negative selection, after which naive cells were positively selected on CD45RA and the remaining negative fraction served as the memory subset. After blood collection by leukapheresis, PBMCs were isolated using Ficoll-Histopaque density gradient centrifugation and then cryopreserved in the vapor phase of liquid nitrogen. Analytical flow cytometry was used to check the purity and quantity of every magnetically sorted T cell population. Genomic DNA was isolated from every sorted fraction and measured by UV absorbance on a Nanodrop 2000c.

TCR CDR3 regions were amplified from genomic DNA by multiplex PCR using the deep immunoSEQ assay. Genomic DNA extracted from each cell subset was distributed evenly over all wells of several immunoSEQ 96-well plates, and each plate served as one replicate. For sorted subsets, around 0.2 ug genomic DNA, equal to tens of thousands of T cell genomes, was loaded into each replicate PCR. Purified libraries were quantified with a Qubit 3.0 fluorometer, sized on a Bioanalyzer 2100, and re-quantified with the KAPA Library Quantification kit. Every immunoSEQ 96-well plate was sequenced on a dedicated single-read 150-cycle Illumina NextSeq 550 flow cell. The published analysis was carried out like this. Because the immunoSEQ output held only junctional sequences and lacked quality scores, the filtering could not match the filtering applied to full-length reads. Sequences were annotated with PyIR, a Python wrapper for IgBLAST v1.9, using IMGT germline references to assign V/J genes and CDR3. Reads were filtered out if the reads had weak V/J assignments (E-value above 1e-6), no CDR3, stop codons, out-of-frame junctions, or ambiguous translated residues. V3J clonotypes were defined by identical inferred V gene, J gene, and CDR3 amino acid sequence. The percentage overlap between two repertoires was calculated by dividing the number of shared unique clonotypes by the size of the smaller repertoire. RTK rarefaction, the Chao1 estimator, and Recon v2.1 estimates of unobserved clonotypes were used to assess repertoire richness. Generation probabilities for all TCRbeta clonotypes obtained by the gDNA method from several donors were computed using OLGA. Sourced from immuneACCESS, this table was stored by TCRdb with only in-frame sequences that have V and J called. A share of the clones is absent; for the studies checked, an unresolved V gene accounts for under half, and the remainder has no known explanation. D and trimming come from the DNA, and the V and J calls and clone size come from that table. This sample is represented by approximately 2.4 million clones; 95% of them were singletons. Of the sample, around 0.13% is held by the ten largest clones.

About this clone itself: Its recognized antigen is unknown. No base quality values were provided; no much bigger clone lies one nucleotide off.

The sequenced sample consisted of naive CD4+ T cells sorted from blood. The cell subset or site label, read with the paper, signifies: CD45RA+ positively selected. The receptor comes from a man aged 18 to 29 in good health. This sequence uses TRBV28 and TRBJ1-6; too little of a D gene remains to name it. The sequenced DNA: TGTGCCAGCAGTTTAGCAGACTATTCACCCCTCCACTTT. The encoded protein is CASSLADYSPLHF.